Listed below are T cell receptor beta chains from one sample, sequenced in a study of vaccination and CD4 T cells after COVID-19. These TCRs are of unknown antigen specificity. MiXCR was run by TCRdb on the PCR reads, yielding one entry per CDR3 protein. The sample lists some 16,000 distinct CDR3 sequences; approximately 62% were seen once. Material: CD4+ T cells from blood, cultured in vitro. The receptors come from a human donor who had recovered from COVID-19. Each CDR3 is given with its conserved first and last residue. The D gene is left open where the match is weak. Clone size is not always given. Where it is, it says once, few, many or a class for expanded clones.

TRBV7-9,-,once,TRBJ1-2,CASSNFEGSLAHLTNYGYTF,TGTGCCAGCAGCAATTTTGAAGGGTCTCTTGCCCACCTCACTAACTATGGCTACACCTTC
TRBV11-2,-,-,TRBJ1-1,CASSPDWGTEAFF,TGTGCCAGCAGCCCAGATTGGGGGACTGAAGCTTTCTTT
TRBV6-1,-,-,TRBJ1-2,CASSDLRGNDGYTF,TGTGCCAGCAGTGACCTGAGGGGGAACGATGGCTACACCTTC
TRBV30,TRBD1,once,TRBJ1-1,CAFRYMGQGAPAAFF,TGTGCCTTCAGGTATATGGGACAGGGGGCCCCGGCCGCTTTCTTT
TRBV7-3,-,-,TRBJ1-2,CASSLENWSGGYTF,TGTGCCAGCAGCTTGGAGAACTGGTCGGGGGGCTACACCTTC
TRBV28,TRBD1,-,TRBJ2-7,CASSSGQESSYEQYF,TGTGCCAGCAGTTCTGGACAGGAAAGCTCCTACGAGCAGTACTTC
TRBV10-3,-,few,TRBJ1-2,CAITPAGANYGYTF,TGTGCCATCACCCCCGCAGGGGCCAACTATGGCTACACCTTC
TRBV7-2,-,-,TRBJ1-1,CASSSNTEAFF,TGTGCCAGCAGCTCGAACACTGAAGCTTTCTTT
TRBV10-1,-,-,TRBJ1-3,CASSESFGETGNTIYF,TGCGCCAGCAGTGAGTCCTTCGGGGAAACTGGAAACACCATATATTTT
TRBV5-4,-,-,TRBJ1-2,CASSLTPGGYTF,TGTGCCAGCAGCCTGACGCCTGGCGGCTACACCTTC
TRBV6-5,-,medium-sized,TRBJ2-7,CASSYSYSYEQYF,TGTGCCAGCAGTTACTCGTACAGCTACGAGCAGTACTTC
TRBV24-1,-,-,TRBJ2-1,CATSAPPFDEQFF,TGTGCCACCAGTGCTCCACCCTTCGATGAGCAGTTCTTC
TRBV7-8,TRBD1,few,TRBJ1-2,CASSIRQGPNYGYTF,TGTGCCAGCAGCATCCGACAGGGCCCAAACTATGGCTACACCTTC
TRBV7-9,-,-,TRBJ1-1,CASSLEGSGAGEAFF,TGTGCCAGCAGCTTAGAGGGATCGGGGGCCGGTGAAGCTTTCTTT
TRBV20-1,TRBD1,-,TRBJ1-3,CSAKTGGGNTIYF,TGCAGTGCTAAGACAGGGGGTGGAAACACCATATATTTT
TRBV5-1,-,few,TRBJ2-5,CASSSGTRETQYF,TGCGCCAGCAGCTCCGGGACTCGGGAGACCCAGTACTTC
TRBV6-4,-,-,TRBJ2-3,CASSESGEADTQYF,TGTGCCAGCAGTGAGTCGGGAGAGGCAGATACGCAGTATTTT
TRBV6-1,TRBD1,-,TRBJ1-2,CASTLVGQGAVFVYGYTF,TGTGCCAGCACTCTGGTCGGACAGGGGGCGGTTTTCGTTTATGGCTACACCTTC
TRBV11-2,-,-,TRBJ1-5,CASSLGGGGDQPQHF,TGTGCCAGCAGCTTAGGGGGTGGGGGTGACCAGCCCCAGCATTTT
TRBV2,-,few,TRBJ2-6,CASTWDGHSGANVLTF,TGTGCCAGCACCTGGGACGGCCACTCTGGGGCCAACGTCCTGACTTTC
TRBV21-1,-,-,TRBJ1-1,CASSKLPGGSTEAFF,TGTGCCAGCAGCAAATTACCAGGGGGGAGCACTGAAGCTTTCTTT
TRBV6-1,TRBD1,few,TRBJ1-5,CASSQGTGRQPQHF,TGTGCCAGCAGTCAAGGGACAGGGAGACAGCCCCAGCATTTT
TRBV11-2,TRBD1,-,TRBJ2-1,CASMTGGTYNEQFF,TGTGCCAGCATGACAGGGGGGACCTACAATGAGCAGTTCTTC
TRBV5-1,-,-,TRBJ2-5,CASSLREVGDQTQYF,TGCGCCAGCAGCTTGAGGGAAGTCGGGGATCAGACCCAGTACTTC
TRBV6-5,TRBD2,-,TRBJ2-7,CASSYGSSGNGEQYF,TGTGCCAGCAGTTACGGTTCTAGCGGGAATGGAGAGCAGTACTTC
TRBV6-2/TRBV6-3,TRBD1,few,TRBJ1-2,CASRPDRAGYTF,TGTGCCAGCAGGCCCGACAGGGCCGGCTACACCTTC
TRBV18,-,-,TRBJ1-1,CASSLGGVYTEAFF,TGTGCCAGCTCACTTGGGGGGGTGTACACTGAAGCTTTCTTT
TRBV6-1,-,few,TRBJ1-1,CASFIGEGEAFF,TGTGCCAGCTTTATAGGGGAGGGAGAAGCTTTCTTT
TRBV19,-,-,TRBJ2-3,CASSIDLRQGATQYF,TGTGCCAGTAGTATAGATTTAAGGCAGGGAGCTACGCAGTATTTT
TRBV11-2,-,few,TRBJ1-1,CASSLNLGAGAFF,TGTGCCAGCAGCTTAAATCTTGGTGCCGGAGCTTTCTTT
TRBV7-2,TRBD2,few,TRBJ2-1,CASSSRTRTNEQFF,TGTGCCAGCAGCTCCCGGACTAGAACGAATGAGCAGTTCTTC
TRBV28,-,once,TRBJ1-1,CASRLTAVKDTEAFF,TGTGCCAGCAGGTTGACAGCCGTGAAGGACACTGAAGCTTTCTTT
TRBV9,-,few,TRBJ1-2,CASSVDERYGYTF,TGTGCCAGCAGCGTAGATGAAAGGTATGGCTACACCTTC
TRBV20-1,TRBD2,few,TRBJ2-5,CSATGTSGNQETQYF,TGCAGTGCGACCGGGACTAGCGGGAACCAAGAGACCCAGTACTTC
TRBV4-1,-,-,TRBJ2-3,CASSQEGRVDTDTQYF,TGCGCCAGCAGCCAGGAGGGGCGGGTAGACACAGATACGCAGTATTTT
TRBV20-1,-,-,TRBJ2-7,CSARGSGLLYEQYF,TGCAGTGCTAGAGGATCCGGACTTCTCTACGAGCAGTACTTC
TRBV20-1,-,few,TRBJ2-7,CSANSFREYLLSEQYF,TGCAGTGCTAATTCCTTCCGGGAGTACCTTCTCTCCGAGCAGTACTTC
TRBV10-2,-,-,TRBJ1-5,CASSESAGDQPQHF,TGCGCCAGCAGTGAGTCGGCAGGGGATCAGCCCCAGCATTTT
TRBV30,-,-,TRBJ2-7,CAWRGWDGLYEQYF,TGTGCCTGGAGGGGTTGGGACGGCTTGTACGAGCAGTACTTC
TRBV19,-,few,TRBJ1-5,CASSTRVNSNQPQHF,TGTGCCAGTAGTACCAGGGTTAATAGCAATCAGCCCCAGCATTTT
TRBV7-3,TRBD1,-,TRBJ1-4,CASSLTPGQREKLFF,TGTGCCAGCAGCTTAACCCCGGGACAGCGTGAAAAACTGTTTTTT
TRBV19,TRBD1,-,TRBJ2-5,CASSSWDRRTQETQYF,TGTGCCAGTAGTTCCTGGGACAGGCGAACACAAGAGACCCAGTACTTC
TRBV21-1,-,-,TRBJ2-7,CASSNGTTSGPTYEQYF,TGTGCCAGCAGCAATGGGACGACTAGCGGGCCGACCTACGAGCAGTACTTC
TRBV20-1,-,-,TRBJ1-5,CSARDLVIGMSNQPQHF,TGCAGTGCTAGAGATCTAGTCATAGGAATGAGCAATCAGCCCCAGCATTTT
TRBV19,TRBD2,once,TRBJ2-1,CASSTIAGTSYNEQFF,TGTGCCAGTAGTACCATAGCGGGAACCTCCTACAATGAGCAGTTCTTC
TRBV12-3/TRBV12-4,-,once,TRBJ2-2,CASSLGGFANTGELFF,TGTGCCAGCAGTTTAGGGGGATTCGCGAACACCGGGGAGCTGTTTTTT
TRBV12-3/TRBV12-4,-,-,TRBJ1-1,CASRGSGEATEAFF,TGTGCCAGCAGGGGATCAGGGGAAGCGACTGAAGCTTTCTTT
TRBV7-9,-,few,TRBJ2-5,CASSLPFGRRVRQTQYF,TGTGCCAGCAGCCTCCCCTTCGGTCGACGGGTACGACAGACCCAGTACTTC
TRBV14,TRBD2,-,TRBJ2-5,CASSQASGRHETQYF,TGTGCCAGCAGCCAAGCGAGCGGGAGACATGAGACCCAGTACTTC
TRBV28,TRBD1,-,TRBJ1-1,CASSGQGNTEAFF,TGTGCCAGCAGCGGACAGGGGAACACTGAAGCTTTCTTT
TRBV6-4,TRBD1,-,TRBJ1-5,CASSDPDRQPQHF,TGTGCCAGCAGTGACCCGGACAGGCAGCCCCAGCATTTT
TRBV20-1,-,-,TRBJ2-6,CSAGLRDANVLTF,TGCAGTGCTGGCCTCCGTGACGCCAACGTCCTGACTTTC
TRBV20-1,-,few,TRBJ1-3,CSARQSSGNTIYF,TGCAGTGCTAGACAGAGCTCTGGAAACACCATATATTTT
TRBV2,-,large,TRBJ2-3,CASSEGPAPDTQYF,TGTGCCAGCAGTGAAGGCCCAGCCCCAGATACGCAGTATTTT
TRBV7-3,TRBD1,medium-sized,TRBJ2-1,CASSKQGGNEQFF,TGTGCCAGCAGCAAACAGGGGGGCAATGAGCAGTTCTTC
TRBV25-1,-,-,TRBJ1-6,CASSGEGSSYNSPLHF,TGTGCCAGCAGTGGGGAAGGCAGCTCCTATAATTCACCCCTCCACTTT
TRBV10-3,TRBD2,few,TRBJ2-7,CAISPAGGVEKQYF,TGTGCCATCAGTCCTGCGGGAGGTGTGGAGAAGCAGTACTTC